These 30 T cell receptor beta chains were sequenced from one sample in a study of T cell responses to AZD1222 COVID-19 vaccine. Profiled with immunoSEQ multiplex PCR; TCRdb holds only in-frame clones, not every one. Of approximately 190,000 clones listed, 94% are singletons. Here the sequenced sample was peripheral blood, taken on day 0 of AZD1222 vaccination. The source is an adult in good health.

The V call is TRBV7-8, the J call TRBJ1-2, with D perhaps TRBD1 (6 bases). Between the trimmed V and J ends, which lost 5 bases and 4 bases, there was a span of 8 bases. The germline CDR1 and CDR2 sequences are SGHVS and FQNEAQ. This CDR3 contains 12 residues. DNA for the CDR3: TGTGCCAGCAGCCGGGACACCTATGGCTACACCTTC. It encodes CASSRDTYGYTF.

The chain employs TRBV30 and TRBJ2-3; D unresolved. Germline CDR1 is GTSNPN and CDR2 is SVGIG (reference sequence). The length of the CDR3 is 18 residues. V was cut by 1 base and J by 2 bases, with 22 bases left in between. CDR3 amino acids: CAWSGRYWPAVLTDTQYF. CDR3 nucleotide sequence: TGTGCCTGGAGTGGTCGCTATTGGCCAGCCGTCCTCACAGATACGCAGTATTTT.

This chain links TRBV30 with TRBJ2-5; the match to TRBD2 covers 12 bases. The CDR3 loop spans 15 amino acids. Germline V gene sequence: CDR1 GTSNPN, CDR2 SVGIG (reference sequence). V lost 2 bases, J lost 4 bases, and 5 bases stayed unmatched. DNA of the CDR3: TGTGCCTGGAGTCCTAGCGGGAGGGCCAGAGAGACCCAGTACTTC. Translated: CAWSPSGRARETQYF.

The chain joins TRBV7-9 to TRBJ1-1; TRBD1 matches 9 bases. The V gene end was trimmed by 4 bases and the J gene end by 5 bases; junction bases not matched to a gene: 5. This CDR3 contains 14 residues. Germline V lookup: CDR1 SEHNR, CDR2 FQNEAQ (reference sequence). The CDR3 DNA is TGTGCCAGCAGCTCTACAGGGGGCAGGACTGAAGCTTTCTTT. This sequence encodes CASSSTGGRTEAFF.

The chain couples TRBV28 to TRBJ1-5; unclear D gene. The ends were cut back, 7 bases at V and 0 bases at J, with 10 bases in the middle. Germline V gene sequence: CDR1 MDHEN, CDR2 SYDVKM. CDR3 length: 14 residues. The CDR3 region is CASTPKYSNQPQHF. In nucleotides, the CDR3 is TGTGCCAGCACCCCCAAGTATAGCAATCAGCCCCAGCATTTT.

The chain has TRBV19 and TRBJ1-2; a possible D gene is TRBD1 (5 bases). The CDR3 is 11 residues long. Germline V gene lookup returns CDR1 LNHDA and CDR2 SQIVND (reference sequence). Trimming shortened V by 9 bases and J by 8 bases, and 13 bases separated the two germline ends. The CDR3 is CASQIGDGYTF. CDR3 nucleotides: TGTGCCAGCCAAATAGGGGACGGCTACACCTTC.

The chain links TRBV4-2 to TRBJ2-2; 11 bases are a match to TRBD2. CDR1 is LGHNA and CDR2 is YNFKEQ in the germline V gene. The trim removed 6 bases at V and 5 bases at J, leaving 8 bases unmatched. The CDR3 totals 16 residues. CDR3 sequence reads: CASSQTTSGKTGELFF. The CDR3 DNA reads as TGTGCCAGCAGTCAAACGACTAGCGGGAAGACCGGGGAGCTGTTTTTT.

The CDR3 nucleotides are TGTGCCAGCCACCGGGACAGGGTAGACAATGAGCAGTTCTTC. Protein: CASHRDRVDNEQFF. The V gene is TRBV6-4, the J gene TRBJ2-1; 9 bases are shared with TRBD1. CDR3 size: 14 residues. The V and J ends lost 8 bases and 5 bases, in that order; junction bases with no gene match: 7. The germline gives CDR1 MRHNA, CDR2 SNTAGT.

The chain couples TRBV18 to TRBJ1-5, with a tentative D call TRBD1 (6 bases). V was trimmed by 6 bases and J by 0 bases, leaving 9 bases between them. Germline CDR1 is KGHSH and CDR2 is LQKENI. CDR3 length: 14 residues. The CDR3 region is CASSGTLSNQPQHF. In DNA, the CDR3 is TGTGCCAGCTCCGGGACACTTAGCAATCAGCCCCAGCATTTT. Based on the CDR3 plus reference TRBV18 and TRBJ1-5, the full variable domain is NAGVMQNPRHLVRRRGQEARLRCSPMKGHSHVYWYRQLPEEGLKFMVYLQKENIIDESGMPKERFSAEFPKEGPSILRIQQVVRGDSAAYFCASSGTLSNQPQHFGDGTRLSIL.

The V call is TRBV27, the J call TRBJ2-7; a weak D match, TRBD1 (6 bases). The CDR3 sequence is 13 residues long. Deletions cut 4 bases from V and 5 bases from J, with 12 bases between. CDR1 and CDR2 (germline): MNHEY, SMNVEV (reference sequence). The CDR3 bases are TGTGCCAGCAGTTACACAGGGTCCCACGAGCAGTACTTC. This translates into CASSYTGSHEQYF.

The DNA of the CDR3 is TGTGCCAGCAGTTTATGGACTAGCAATAATGAGCAGTTCTTC. As protein: CASSLWTSNNEQFF. The V and J genes are TRBV27 and TRBJ2-1; 8 bases map to TRBD2. The CDR3 spans 14 residues. Trimming removed 1 base from V and 7 bases from J; junction bases left unmatched: 3. In germline, CDR1 is MNHEY, CDR2 SMNVEV (reference sequence).

This clone showed up just a few times. This sequence joins TRBV12-3 or TRBV12-4 and TRBJ2-2; D is ambiguous. Trimming took 5 bases from V and 7 from J, leaving 11 bases between them. The CDR3 has 13 amino acids. The CDR3 DNA follows: TGTGCCAGCAGTCCTCGCTTGAACGGGGAGCTGTTTTTT. Translation gives CASSPRLNGELFF.

The chain is built from TRBV4-3 and TRBJ2-7; the match to TRBD2 covers 8 bases. V was clipped by 1 base and J by 2 bases; unmatched bases: 7. The CDR3 covers 16 residues. Germline V gene data show CDR1 as LGHNA and CDR2 as YSLEER. This CDR3 is CASSQALAAKTYEQYF. CDR3 in DNA: TGCGCCAGCAGCCAAGCACTAGCGGCTAAAACCTACGAGCAGTACTTC.

This clone was seen a handful of times. CDR3: CASSLGVQGSSGELFF. The CDR3, as DNA: TGTGCCAGCAGCTTAGGGGTACAGGGATCGTCGGGGGAGCTGTTTTTT. The chain links TRBV7-2 to TRBJ2-2, with D possibly matching TRBD1 (6 bases). The CDR3 loop spans 16 amino acids. Germline V gene lookup returns CDR1 SGHTA and CDR2 FQGNSA. Deletions cut 1 base from V and 8 bases from J, with 17 bases between.

The chain is built from TRBV6-5 and TRBJ1-4; D unclear. The germline V gene has CDR1 MNHEY and CDR2 SVGAGI. This CDR3 is 13 amino acids long. The germline V and J ends were trimmed by 0 bases and 6 bases, with 5 bases remaining between them. The CDR3 here is CASSYSGYEKLFF. DNA of the CDR3: TGTGCCAGCAGTTACTCCGGTTATGAAAAACTGTTTTTT.

This chain links TRBV3-1 (or the pseudogene TRBV3-2) with TRBJ1-1; 9 positions match TRBD1. Germline V gene sequence: CDR1 LGHDT, CDR2 YNNKEL (reference sequence). V was pared by 4 bases and J by 5 bases, with 5 bases of the junction left unmatched. The CDR3 is made up of 14 amino acids. Here the CDR3 DNA reads TGTGCCAGCAGCCGGGACAGGGCGAGGACTGAAGCTTTCTTT. Its protein is CASSRDRARTEAFF.

V and J are TRBV15 and TRBJ2-3, with D perhaps matching TRBD2 (5 bases). Germline values: CDR1 LNHNV, CDR2 YYDKDF (reference sequence). The CDR3 has 16 residues. With 4 bases removed from V and 5 bases from J, the gap between germline ends came to 19 bases. This chain's CDR3 is CATSNEAELMGDTQYF. In DNA, the CDR3 is TGTGCCACCAGCAACGAAGCGGAACTAATGGGAGATACGCAGTATTTT.

CDR3 DNA: TGTGCCAGTAGTATAGATCGCGGGTACGGCTACACCTTC. Protein: CASSIDRGYGYTF. The chain uses TRBV19 and TRBJ1-2; D is unclear. This CDR3 has 13 residues. V gave up 0 bases and J gave up 8 bases, with 10 bases separating them. CDR1 LNHDA and CDR2 SQIVND come from the germline V gene (reference sequence).

The V and J genes are TRBV11-3 and TRBJ2-1; D possibly corresponds to TRBD1 (6 bases). V lost 2 bases and J 0 bases, leaving 8 bases between the germline ends. This CDR3 has 15 residues. Looked up from germline, CDR1 is SGHNT and CDR2 is YENEEA. The CDR3 region is CASSLSTGSYNEQFF. In nucleotides, the CDR3 is TGTGCCAGCAGCTTATCGACAGGCTCCTACAATGAGCAGTTCTTC.

This clone was observed a single time. The chain has TRBV2 and TRBJ1-2, with TRBD1 identical over 9 bases. CDR1 is SNHLY and CDR2 is FYNNEI in the germline V gene. The junction had 7 bases not matched to a gene; V was cut back by 6 bases and J by 5 bases. CDR3 size: 14 residues. The CDR3 protein is CASRASGTGYGYTF. In nucleotides, the CDR3 is TGTGCCAGCAGAGCATCCGGGACAGGGTATGGCTACACCTTC.

The count of this clone is one. V is TRBV5-6 and J is TRBJ2-7; D gene uncertain. The CDR3 runs to 14 residues. CDR1 is SGHDT, CDR2 YYEEEE, per germline. V gave up 2 bases and J gave up 1 base, with 10 bases separating them. CDR3 loop: CASSFSAASYEQYF. Written as DNA, the CDR3 is TGTGCCAGCAGCTTCTCCGCGGCATCCTACGAGCAGTACTTC.

The rearrangement joins TRBV19 to TRBJ2-7; 9 bases line up with TRBD2. The ends lost 3 bases at V and 3 bases at J; junction bases unmatched: 6. This CDR3 is built from 15 residues. The germline V gene encodes CDR1 LNHDA and CDR2 SQIVND (reference sequence). The CDR3 loop reads CASSINSGSFYEQYF. The CDR3 DNA sequence: TGTGCCAGTAGTATTAATAGCGGGAGCTTCTACGAGCAGTACTTC.

This clone was seen just once. V is TRBV7-2 and J is TRBJ2-7; TRBD2 agrees at 10 bases. V was pared by 5 bases and J by 1 base, with 2 bases of the junction left unmatched. The CDR3 consists of 14 residues. Germline CDR1 and CDR2: SGHTA and FQGNSA. The CDR3 bases are TGTGCCAGCAGCCAGGGACTAGCGTCCTACGAGCAGTACTTC. It yields the protein CASSQGLASYEQYF.

The chain uses TRBV6-4 and TRBJ2-3; 7 bases are shared with TRBD2. Germline loops: CDR1 MRHNA, CDR2 SNTAGT. With V trimmed by 5 bases and J by 5 bases, 13 bases remained unmatched. The CDR3 runs 16 residues. The CDR3 region has the DNA TGTGCCAGCAGTCCCCGTGGGGGGAGGGTGAGAGATACGCAGTATTTT. This sequence encodes CASSPRGGRVRDTQYF.

The chain couples TRBV10-3 to TRBJ1-4, with D uncertain. Per the germline V gene, CDR1 is ENHRY and CDR2 is SYGVKD. Between the trimmed V and J ends, which lost 0 bases and 5 bases, there was a span of 13 bases. The CDR3 sequence is 16 residues long. The CDR3 region has the DNA TGTGCCATCAGTGAGTCGCGGAGACTGCGGAATGAAAAACTGTTTTTT. Translation gives CAISESRRLRNEKLFF.

The chain employs TRBV7-2 and TRBJ1-6; the D gene is possibly TRBD1 (5 bases). The CDR3 runs 16 residues. Germline CDR1 and CDR2: SGHTA and FQGNSA. The germline V and J ends were trimmed by 4 bases and 7 bases, with 17 bases remaining between them. The DNA for the CDR3 is TGTGCCAGCAGCTCTACACGGACACGGGGGAATTCACCCCTCCACTTT. Translated: CASSSTRTRGNSPLHF.

CDR3 residues: CASRIAGDTQYF. In DNA, the CDR3 is TGTGCCAGCAGAATAGCAGGAGATACGCAGTATTTT. The V call is TRBV2, the J call TRBJ2-3; D is undetermined. V dropped 6 bases and J dropped 5 bases, with 9 bases sitting between them. CDR3 length: 12 amino acids. The germline CDR1 and CDR2 sequences are SNHLY and FYNNEI. The full variable domain, its missing parts supplied by reference TRBV2 and TRBJ2-3, is EPEVTQTPSHQVTQMGQEVILRCVPISNHLYFYWYRQILGQKVEFLVSFYNNEISEKSEIFDDQFSVERPDGSNFTLKIRSTKLEDSAMYFCASRIAGDTQYFGPGTRLTVL.

This clone has a single count. The chain couples TRBV30 to TRBJ1-2; 7 bases are shared with TRBD1. Germline V gene lookup returns CDR1 GTSNPN and CDR2 SVGIG (reference sequence). The CDR3 contains 14 residues. With V trimmed by 2 bases and J by 7 bases, 10 bases remained unmatched. CDR3 sequence reads: CAWSNGDSHSGYTF. In DNA, the CDR3 is TGTGCCTGGAGTAATGGGGACAGCCATTCTGGCTACACCTTC.

The chain employs TRBV2 and TRBJ2-7, with 7 bases identical to TRBD1. The CDR3 sequence is 13 residues long. V was pared by 8 bases and J by 4 bases, with 8 bases of the junction left unmatched. Germline CDR1 is SNHLY and CDR2 is FYNNEI. The DNA of the CDR3 is TGTGCCAGCGGACAGGTCCCTACTTACGAGCAGTACTTC. It yields the protein CASGQVPTYEQYF.

The table lists this clone with a count of one. The V gene is TRBV28, the J gene TRBJ2-7; D possibly corresponds to TRBD1 (6 bases). The CDR3 covers 14 residues. Trimming removed 5 bases from V and 3 bases from J, with 14 bases in between. CDR1 and CDR2 from the germline V gene are MDHEN and SYDVKM. CDR3 protein: CASSAITGIYEQYF. CDR3 nucleotides: TGTGCCAGCAGTGCTATAACAGGGATCTACGAGCAGTACTTC.